This record covers a single T cell receptor (beta chain). The antigen is not known. Sorted populations all had greater than 98% purity. The authors reverse transcribed all of the isolated RNA, so sequencing captured expressed TCRB transcripts. The assay was immunoSEQ multiplex PCR, and TCRdb's table has in-frame clones only and misses some. The repertoire includes around 99,000 clones, roughly 43% of them detected once, and over 0.065% sits in the top ten. Trimming removed 4 bases from V and 0 bases from J; junction bases left unmatched: 12. From germline, CDR1 is SGHRS and CDR2 YFSETQ. This CDR3 contains 18 residues. This sample was taken from a study of beta chain features in type 1 diabetes. Study-level results: There was a moderate but significant shortening of TCRB CDR3s in all four CD4+ subsets of Type 1 diabetes patients. Whether TCRB rearrangement is influenced by HLA type went unresolved here.

The chain links TRBV5-1 to TRBJ2-5; 10 nucleotides agree with TRBD1. This TCR was sampled from a woman younger than 30 in good health. Specimen: stem cell memory CD4+ T cells from blood. CDR3 sequence (DNA): TGCGCCAGCAGCCTACGGGACAGGGGAAAAAGGTACCAAGAGACCCAGTACTTC. This encodes CASSLRDRGKRYQETQYF.